This record covers a single T cell receptor beta chain. Its antigen is unidentified. A single base separates this from a much larger clone, so it may be a read error. The missing conserved phenylalanine or tryptophan at the end of this CDR3 makes a read error likely. An equimolar mix of two oligonucleotides served as the beta constant-region primer for TRBC1 and TRBC2. Ligated cDNA was amplified by four rounds of PCR with nested alpha and beta constant-region primers and SP2. TCRdb used MiXCR to reprocess the UMI-ligation and nested PCR reads, holding one entry per CDR3 protein. This sample has 150,000 or so distinct CDR3 sequences, with roughly 20% found just once. Germline CDR1 and CDR2: SNHLY and FYNNEI. CDR3 size: 16 residues. The V gene lost 4 bases and the J gene lost 7 bases, with 20 bases spanning the gap. The data originate from a study of naive and memory T cell subsets. General study findings and limits: A few larger clonotypes appeared in naive repertoires, especially CD8, possibly memory cells re-expressing CD45RA.

The rearrangement joins TRBV2 to TRBJ2-1; D ambiguous. Source material: naive CD4+ T cells from blood. This sequence was found in a human donor in good health. The CDR3 nucleotides are TGTGCCAGCAGTGCTAGGGTTCTGAGCGTTGGGAATGAGCAGTTCCTC. Protein sequence: CASSARVLSVGNEQFL.